The 31 T cell receptor beta chains listed next were all sequenced from one sample in a study of beta chain features in type 1 diabetes. Regarding the study as a whole: Within each of all four CD4+ subsets, Type 1 diabetes patients had TCRB CDR3s that were moderately but significantly shorter.

Antigen specificity for these receptors is unknown. Isolated RNA was reverse transcribed in full, so expressed TCRB transcripts were sequenced. Sequenced by immunoSEQ multiplex PCR; TCRdb stores in-frame clones only, minus some. The sample contains 600,000 to 700,000 clones, around an eighth of which appear only once. Material: naive CD4+ T cells from blood. All receptors derive from a man aged 25 to 45 with type 1 diabetes.

The chain joins TRBV7-8 to TRBJ1-6; 7 nucleotides agree with TRBD1. V was pared by 3 bases and J by 3 bases, with 5 bases of the junction left unmatched. Germline V gene sequence: CDR1 SGHVS, CDR2 FQNEAQ. This CDR3 region has 16 residues. CDR3 in amino acids: CASSLEGTVYNSPLHF. CDR3 bases: TGTGCCAGCAGCTTGGAAGGGACAGTCTATAATTCACCCCTCCACTTT.

This chain joins TRBV4-1 and TRBJ2-7, with no clear D. Germline CDR1 reads MGHRA; CDR2 reads YSYEKL. The V end lost 1 base, the J end lost 4 bases, and 14 bases lay between the germline ends. There are 15 residues in the CDR3. The CDR3 protein is CASSQGITRPYEQYF. The DNA for the CDR3 is TGCGCCAGCAGCCAAGGTATAACAAGGCCTTACGAGCAGTACTTC.

This clone was detected only a few times. The CDR3 spells CAISGTGVPETQYF. The CDR3 DNA is TGTGCCATCAGCGGGACAGGGGTCCCAGAGACCCAGTACTTC. This chain joins TRBV10-3 and TRBJ2-5; TRBD1 agrees at 10 bases. The CDR3 totals 14 residues. With V trimmed by 6 bases and J by 4 bases, 5 bases remained unmatched. Germline V gene lookup returns CDR1 ENHRY and CDR2 SYGVKD.

This clone was seen only a few times. V is TRBV19 and J is TRBJ2-5; TRBD2 agrees at 7 bases. The CDR3 length is 13 residues. CDR1 is LNHDA and CDR2 is SQIVND in the germline V gene (reference sequence). With V trimmed by 10 bases and J by 2 bases, 7 bases remained unmatched. CDR3 loop: CATSRGEQETQYF. Here the CDR3 DNA reads TGTGCCACCTCTCGGGGGGAACAAGAGACCCAGTACTTC.

The chain uses TRBV7-3 and TRBJ2-5; 9 nucleotides align to TRBD1. The V segment lost 5 bases and the J segment 4 bases; nucleotides outside the gene matches: 5. The CDR3 has 14 amino acids. CDR1 and CDR2 (germline): SGHTA, FQGTGA. CDR3 coding DNA: TGTGCCAGCAGCCCAAAGGACAGGGGAGAGACCCAGTACTTC. Translating gives CASSPKDRGETQYF.

This clone was detected a few times. As DNA, the CDR3 is TGTGCCAGCAACCTAGGTCGCCCGCCGGTCGGTACGCAGTATTTT. This gives the protein CASNLGRPPVGTQYF. The chain links TRBV27 to TRBJ2-3, with unresolved D. The CDR3 extends over 15 amino acids. In germline, CDR1 is MNHEY, CDR2 SMNVEV (reference sequence). V shed 7 bases and J shed 8 bases, with 22 bases lying between them.

This chain connects TRBV30 to TRBJ1-5; D call uncertain. The CDR3 length is 12 residues. The germline CDR1 and CDR2 sequences are GTSNPN and SVGIG (reference sequence). V dropped 4 bases and J dropped 2 bases, with 6 bases sitting between them. This CDR3 is CAWTTGNQPQHF. The DNA for the CDR3 is TGTGCCTGGACTACGGGCAATCAGCCCCAGCATTTT.

The V and J genes are TRBV5-5 and TRBJ1-2; the D gene is possibly TRBD1 (6 bases). V lost 4 bases and J 3 bases, leaving 10 bases between the germline ends. The CDR3 sequence is 13 residues long. Germline CDR1 SGHKS, CDR2 YYEKEE (reference sequence). The CDR3 here is CASSTQGHYGYTF. In DNA form, the CDR3 reads TGTGCCAGCAGCACTCAGGGGCACTATGGCTACACCTTC.

This clone was observed a few times. The rearrangement links TRBV6-1 to TRBJ1-2, with 8 bases lining up with TRBD1. Germline V gives CDR1 MNHNS, CDR2 SASEGT. The CDR3 is made up of 12 amino acids. V was pared by 10 bases and J by 7 bases, with 8 bases of the junction left unmatched. The CDR3 nucleotides are TGTGCCACCCTCCGGACAGGGTCTGGCTACACCTTC. Its protein is CATLRTGSGYTF.

The chain couples TRBV4-2 to TRBJ2-7; a possible D gene is TRBD2 (6 bases). This CDR3 spans 13 amino acids. Per germline, CDR1 LGHNA and CDR2 YNFKEQ. V lost 4 bases and J lost 4, with 11 bases in between. CDR3 sequence: CASSPRDFYEQYF. The CDR3 region has the DNA TGTGCCAGCAGCCCCCGGGACTTTTACGAGCAGTACTTC.

The sample holds many counts of this clone. Here the CDR3 reads CASRSGGAFF. In DNA form, the CDR3 reads TGCGCCAGCCGGTCAGGGGGAGCTTTCTTT. This chain joins TRBV23-1 and TRBJ1-1; TRBD1 matches at 7 bases. TRBV23-1 counts as an open reading frame of uncertain function. There are 10 residues in the CDR3. After removal of 8 bases from V and 10 bases from J, the junction contained 4 bases not matched to a gene.

The genes are TRBV29-1 and TRBJ2-3; D perhaps matches TRBD1 (6 bases). Germline assignment: CDR1 SQVTM and CDR2 ANQGSEA. V was cut by 2 bases and J by 4 bases, with 10 bases left in between. The CDR3 is made up of 13 amino acids. Written as DNA, the CDR3 is TGCAGCGTTGAACAGGGGAGTGCAGATACGCAGTATTTT. Its protein is CSVEQGSADTQYF.

The J gene is TRBJ2-5, the V gene TRBV27; D unresolved. The V and J ends lost 3 bases and 4 bases respectively, with 6 bases between them. Germline CDR1 and CDR2: MNHEY and SMNVEV (reference sequence). The CDR3 is 12 amino acids. Written as DNA, the CDR3 is TGTGCCAGCAGTTTCTTTGGAGAGACCCAGTACTTC. This gives the protein CASSFFGETQYF.

The chain employs TRBV28 and TRBJ1-4, with TRBD1 matching 8 bases. The CDR3 length is 17 residues. CDR1 is MDHEN and CDR2 is SYDVKM in the germline V gene. Trimming removed 6 bases from V and 7 bases from J; junction bases left unmatched: 16. The DNA of the CDR3 is TGTGCCAGCAGGTCACCCGCGGGACAGGAAGACGGTGAAAAACTGTTTTTT. As protein: CASRSPAGQEDGEKLFF.

The chain is built from TRBV7-9 and TRBJ2-5, with 7 nucleotides matching TRBD1. The CDR3 consists of 13 residues. Looked up from germline, CDR1 is SEHNR and CDR2 is FQNEAQ (reference sequence). V trimming: 6 bases; J trimming: 2 bases; junction bases outside the gene matches: 3. CDR3 DNA: TGTGCCAGCAGGACGGGACAGCAAGAGACCCAGTACTTC. It is translated as CASRTGQQETQYF. Variable domain in full (rest from reference TRBV7-9 and TRBJ2-5): DTGVSQNPRHKITKRGQNVTFRCDPISEHNRLYWYRQTLGQGPEFLTYFQNEAQLEKSRLLSDRFSAERPKGSFSTLEIQRTEQGDSAMYLCASRTGQQETQYFGPGTRLLVL.

A word on this clone: Other DNA sequences of this sample code for an identical CDR3. V is TRBV30 and J is TRBJ2-1, with D possibly matching TRBD1 (7 bases). The length of the CDR3 is 15 residues. CDR1 is GTSNPN and CDR2 is SVGIG in the germline V gene (reference sequence). Trimming removed 1 base at V and 4 bases at J, with 14 bases between. The DNA for the CDR3 is TGTGCCTGGAGTGGGCGGCAGGGGGGTTACAATGAGCAGTTCTTC. It specifies CAWSGRQGGYNEQFF.

The chain employs TRBV6-5 and TRBJ1-1; 7 bases fit TRBD1. V lost 5 bases to trimming and J lost 7 bases; unmatched junction nucleotides: 4. The CDR3 extends over 12 amino acids. Germline CDR1 and CDR2: MNHEY and SVGAGI. CDR3 DNA: TGTGCCAGCAGTCCGGACAGGAATGAAGCTTTCTTT. It specifies CASSPDRNEAFF.

This clone was observed a handful of times. The V call is TRBV7-2, the J call TRBJ1-1; a possible D gene is TRBD1 (5 bases). Germline V CDR1 and CDR2: SGHTA, FQGNSA. The CDR3 extends over 12 amino acids. V gave up 0 bases and J gave up 11 bases, with 10 bases separating them. The CDR3 protein is CASSLAGQMAFF. In DNA, the CDR3 is TGTGCCAGCAGCTTAGCGGGGCAGATGGCTTTCTTT. The full variable domain, completed using reference TRBV7-2 and TRBJ1-1, is GAGVSQSPSNKVTEKGKDVELRCDPISGHTALYWYRQSLGQGLEFLIYFQGNSAPDKSGLPSDRFSAERTGGSVSTLTIQRTQQEDSAVYLCASSLAGQMAFFGQGTRLTVV.

The chain has TRBV28 and TRBJ1-6; a possible D gene is TRBD1 (5 bases). The germline gives CDR1 MDHEN, CDR2 SYDVKM. The V gene lost 8 bases and the J gene lost 9 bases, with 11 bases spanning the gap. The CDR3 loop spans 12 amino acids. Written as DNA, the CDR3 is TGTGCCAGCCTTCAGGGTGGTTCACCCCTCCACTTT. Translated, it gives CASLQGGSPLHF. Looking up the rest from reference TRBV28 and TRBJ1-6 gives the full variable domain: DVKVTQSSRYLVKRTGEKVFLECVQDMDHENMFWYRQDPGLGLRLIYFSYDVKMKEKGDIPEGYSVSREKKERFSLILESASTNQTSMYLCASLQGGSPLHFGNGTRLTVT.

This chain links TRBV27 with TRBJ2-7; 10 nucleotides match TRBD1. The CDR3 is made up of 13 amino acids. The V gene's germline CDR1 is MNHEY and CDR2 SMNVEV (reference sequence). With V trimmed by 4 bases and J by 9 bases, 6 bases remained unmatched. The CDR3 here is CASSSTGGVWQYF. Written as DNA, the CDR3 is TGTGCCAGCAGTTCGACAGGGGGCGTTTGGCAGTACTTC.

This clone occurred a few times. The genes are TRBV4-2 and TRBJ2-1; D remains ambiguous. V was shortened by 1 base and J by 4 bases, with 11 bases between the two germline ends. CDR1 is LGHNA, CDR2 YNFKEQ, per germline. The CDR3 sequence is 15 residues long. The CDR3 protein is CASSQGNSMYNEQFF. CDR3 coding DNA: TGTGCCAGCAGCCAAGGAAATAGCATGTACAATGAGCAGTTCTTC.

The chain uses TRBV9 and TRBJ1-5; unclear D gene. The CDR3 is 13 residues long. V was pared by 1 base and J by 6 bases, with 8 bases between. Looked up from germline, CDR1 is SGDLS and CDR2 is YYNGEE. CDR3 amino acids: CASSVSGIQPQHF. CDR3 in DNA: TGTGCCAGCAGCGTAAGCGGGATTCAGCCCCAGCATTTT.

This clone was detected a few times. For the CDR3, the DNA is TGTGCCAGCAGCTTACAGGGTAGTCAGGAGACCCAGTACTTC. Translating gives CASSLQGSQETQYF. The chain links TRBV9 to TRBJ2-5; D is possibly TRBD1 (6 bases). With 4 bases removed from V and 5 bases from J, the gap between germline ends came to 15 bases. The CDR3 consists of 14 residues. The germline V gene encodes CDR1 SGDLS and CDR2 YYNGEE.

This clone was seen a handful of times. Other DNA sequences in this sample translate to the same CDR3. The rearrangement joins TRBV4-3 to TRBJ2-3; 7 bases fit TRBD2. Germline assignment: CDR1 LGHNA and CDR2 YSLEER. The CDR3 consists of 14 residues. Losses at the gene ends were 0 bases for V and 4 bases for J; bases not matched to a gene: 1. CDR3 DNA: TGCGCCAGCAGCCAAGATGGGAGGGCAGATACGCAGTATTTT. Amino acids: CASSQDGRADTQYF.

The chain joins TRBV5-1 to TRBJ2-3; 8 nucleotides align to TRBD2. The CDR3 sequence is 15 residues long. CDR1 and CDR2 (germline): SGHRS, YFSETQ. Trimming cost V 4 bases and J 2 bases; bases outside gene matches: 6. The CDR3 region is CASSSLAGTTDTQYF. In DNA, the CDR3 is TGCGCCAGCAGCAGCTTAGCGGGGACCACAGATACGCAGTATTTT.

This clone was observed a few times. The sample contains more than one DNA sequence encoding this CDR3. V and J are TRBV19 and TRBJ1-4; no definite D call. CDR3 length equals 12 residues. V lost 6 bases, J lost 8 bases, and 10 bases lay in between. Germline CDR1 is LNHDA and CDR2 is SQIVND (reference sequence). CDR3: CASRAGGEKLFF. The CDR3 DNA sequence: TGTGCCAGTAGGGCGGGCGGCGAAAAACTGTTTTTT.

This clone was detected only a few times. The chain joins TRBV29-1 to TRBJ1-5; a weak D match, TRBD1 (6 bases). The CDR3 covers 12 residues. CDR1 and CDR2 from the germline V gene are SQVTM and ANQGSEA. Trimming cost V 6 bases and J 5 bases, with 11 bases left between them. This CDR3 is CSVQGSDQPQHF. The CDR3 DNA follows: TGCAGCGTACAGGGATCAGATCAGCCCCAGCATTTT. The complete variable domain, with remaining parts taken from reference TRBV29-1 and TRBJ1-5, reads SAVISQKPSRDICQRGTSLTIQCQVDSQVTMMFWYRQQPGQSLTLIATANQGSEATYESGFVIDKFPISRPNLTFSTLTVSNMSPEDSSIYLCSVQGSDQPQHFGDGTRLSIL.

The chain employs TRBV6-5 and TRBJ2-7; 7 positions agree with TRBD1. CDR1 MNHEY and CDR2 SVGAGI come from the germline V gene. The CDR3 loop spans 15 amino acids. With 2 bases clipped from V and 0 bases from J, the junction kept 4 bases outside the gene matches. CDR3 sequence: CASSYGTASSYEQYF. In nucleotides, the CDR3 is TGTGCCAGCAGTTACGGGACAGCGAGCTCCTACGAGCAGTACTTC.

This clone was seen more than once but under ten times. The rearrangement joins TRBV10-3 to TRBJ2-7; tentatively, D is TRBD1 (6 bases). The CDR3 totals 14 residues. Germline V CDR1 and CDR2: ENHRY, SYGVKD. The V end was cut by 0 bases, the J end by 2 bases, with 8 bases between. CDR3 protein: CAISESYRAYEQYF. Here the CDR3 DNA reads TGTGCCATCAGTGAGTCGTACAGGGCCTACGAGCAGTACTTC.

The chain employs TRBV4-2 and TRBJ1-6; 8 bases agree with TRBD1. CDR3 length: 14 amino acids. Trimming at V came to 4 bases and at J to 7 bases, leaving 3 bases not matched to a gene. Germline V lookup: CDR1 LGHNA, CDR2 YNFKEQ. Here the CDR3 reads CASSRTGRNSPLHF. The CDR3 DNA follows: TGTGCCAGCAGCCGGACAGGGCGGAATTCACCCCTCCACTTT.

This clone was counted a few times. The chain employs TRBV18 and TRBJ2-5; 8 bases align to TRBD2. CDR3 length: 15 residues. Germline V CDR1 and CDR2: KGHSH, LQKENI. J lost 2 bases, V lost 3 bases, and 5 bases had no gene match. The CDR3 bases are TGTGCCAGCTCACCTCCAGGACTAGCACAAGAGACCCAGTACTTC. Amino acids: CASSPPGLAQETQYF.